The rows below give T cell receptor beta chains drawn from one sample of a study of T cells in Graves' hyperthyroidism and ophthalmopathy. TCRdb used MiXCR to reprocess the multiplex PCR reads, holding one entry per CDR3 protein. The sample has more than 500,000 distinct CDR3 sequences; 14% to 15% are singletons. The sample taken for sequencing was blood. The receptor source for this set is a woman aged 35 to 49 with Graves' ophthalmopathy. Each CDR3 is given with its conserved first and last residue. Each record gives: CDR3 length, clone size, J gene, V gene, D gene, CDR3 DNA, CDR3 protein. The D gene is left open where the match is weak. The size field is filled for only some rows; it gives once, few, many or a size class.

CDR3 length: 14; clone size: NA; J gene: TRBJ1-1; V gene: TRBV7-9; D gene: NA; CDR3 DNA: TGTGCCAGCAGCTGGGCGGGACTGAACACTGAAGCTTTCTTT; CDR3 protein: CASSWAGLNTEAFF
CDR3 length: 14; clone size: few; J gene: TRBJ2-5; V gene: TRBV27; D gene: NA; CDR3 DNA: TGTGCCAGCAGTTTATCGCCGGCGCAAGAGACCCAGTACTTC; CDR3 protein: CASSLSPAQETQYF
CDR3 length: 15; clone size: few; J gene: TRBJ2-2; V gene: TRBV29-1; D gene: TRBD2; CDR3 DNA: TGCAGCGTTAAGGCCCTAGCGGGAGACACCGGGGAGCTGTTTTTT; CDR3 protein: CSVKALAGDTGELFF
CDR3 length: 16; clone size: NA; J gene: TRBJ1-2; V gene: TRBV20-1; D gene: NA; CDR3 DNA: TGCAGTGCTAGAGATCAAGGGATAGGGGCCATAGAGGGCTACACCTTC; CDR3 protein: CSARDQGIGAIEGYTF
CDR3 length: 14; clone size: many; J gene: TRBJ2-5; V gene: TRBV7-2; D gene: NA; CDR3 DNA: TGTGCCAGCAGCTTAAGCAGGGTCCAAGAGACCCAGTACTTC; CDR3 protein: CASSLSRVQETQYF
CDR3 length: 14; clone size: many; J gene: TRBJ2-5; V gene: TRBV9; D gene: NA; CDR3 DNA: TGTGCCAGCAGTCTCCCTAGCGACCAAGAGACCCAGTACTTC; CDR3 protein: CASSLPSDQETQYF
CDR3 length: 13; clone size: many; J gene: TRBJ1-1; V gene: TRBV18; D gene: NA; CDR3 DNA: TGTGCCAGCTCACCAGGCAAGGGGGCTGAAGCTTTCTTT; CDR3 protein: CASSPGKGAEAFF
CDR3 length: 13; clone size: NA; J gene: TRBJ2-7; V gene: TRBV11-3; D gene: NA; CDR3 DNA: TGTGCCAGCAGCTCCGGCGGGGCGAGCGAGCAGTACTTC; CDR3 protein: CASSSGGASEQYF
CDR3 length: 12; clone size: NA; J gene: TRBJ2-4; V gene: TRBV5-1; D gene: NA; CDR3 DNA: TGCGCCAGCACTCCGGACGGAAACATTCAGTACTTC; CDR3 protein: CASTPDGNIQYF
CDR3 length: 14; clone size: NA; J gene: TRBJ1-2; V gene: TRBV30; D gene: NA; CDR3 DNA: TGTGCCCGGAGTGTACTAATAGCAGGGGTCGGCTACACCTTC; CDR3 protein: CARSVLIAGVGYTF
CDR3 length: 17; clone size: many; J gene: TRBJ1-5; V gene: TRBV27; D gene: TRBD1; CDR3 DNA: TGTGCCAGCAGTCCACGGACAGGGGTGACCCACAATCAGCCCCAGCATTTT; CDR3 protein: CASSPRTGVTHNQPQHF
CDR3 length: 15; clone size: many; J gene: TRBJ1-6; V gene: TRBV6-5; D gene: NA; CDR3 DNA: TGTGCCAGCAGTTCGGGGTCCTCCTATAATTCACCCCTCCACTTT; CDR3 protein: CASSSGSSYNSPLHF
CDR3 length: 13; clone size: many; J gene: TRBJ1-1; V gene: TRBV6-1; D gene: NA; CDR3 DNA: TGTGCCAGCAACCAGGGGAGGAACACTGAAGCTTTCTTT; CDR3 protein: CASNQGRNTEAFF
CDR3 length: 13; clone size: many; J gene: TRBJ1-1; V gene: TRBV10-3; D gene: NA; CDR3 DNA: TGTGCCATCAGTGAGGAGGGGAGGACTGAAGCTTTCTTT; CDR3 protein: CAISEEGRTEAFF